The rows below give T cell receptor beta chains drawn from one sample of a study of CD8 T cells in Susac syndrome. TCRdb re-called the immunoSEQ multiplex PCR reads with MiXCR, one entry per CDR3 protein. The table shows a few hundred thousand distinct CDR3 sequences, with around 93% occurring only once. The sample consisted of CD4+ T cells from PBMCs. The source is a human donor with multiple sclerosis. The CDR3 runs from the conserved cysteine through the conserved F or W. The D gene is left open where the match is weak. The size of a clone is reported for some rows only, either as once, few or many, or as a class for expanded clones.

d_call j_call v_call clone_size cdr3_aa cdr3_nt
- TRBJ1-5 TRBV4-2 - CASSQGSSDSNQPQHF TGTGCCAGCAGCCAAGGATCTAGTGATAGCAATCAGCCCCAGCATTTT
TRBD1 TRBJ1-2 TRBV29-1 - CSAADRARNYGYTF TGCAGCGCCGCCGACAGGGCTCGGAACTATGGCTACACCTTC
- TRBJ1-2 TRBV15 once CATSGRVDISIYGYTF TGTGCCACCAGCGGGAGGGTGGATATCTCTATCTATGGCTACACCTTC
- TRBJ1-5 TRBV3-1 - CASSLGHLSNQPQHF TGTGCCAGCAGCCTCGGGCACCTTAGCAATCAGCCCCAGCATTTT
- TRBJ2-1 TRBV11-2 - CASSPQSNEQFF TGTGCCAGCAGCCCTCAATCCAATGAGCAGTTCTTC
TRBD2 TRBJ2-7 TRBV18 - CASSPREGTYEQYF TGTGCCAGCTCACCAAGGGAGGGAACCTACGAGCAGTACTTC
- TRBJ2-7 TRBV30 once CAWSVNRGNEQYF TGTGCCTGGAGTGTAAATAGGGGAAACGAGCAGTACTTC
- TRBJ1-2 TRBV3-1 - CASSQLGAAGYTF TGTGCCAGCAGCCAATTAGGCGCGGCCGGCTACACCTTC
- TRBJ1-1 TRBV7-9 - CASSLMAGDTEAFF TGTGCCAGCAGCTTAATGGCAGGGGACACTGAAGCTTTCTTT
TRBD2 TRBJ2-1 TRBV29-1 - CSVEEASGGPSYNEQFF TGCAGCGTTGAAGAAGCTAGCGGGGGCCCTTCCTACAATGAGCAGTTCTTC
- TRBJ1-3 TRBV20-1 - CSAREAGTRSGNTIYF TGCAGTGCTAGAGAAGCAGGAACCCGCTCTGGAAACACCATATATTTT
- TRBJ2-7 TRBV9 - CASSVGGQSVYEQYF TGTGCCAGCAGCGTAGGCGGTCAATCGGTCTACGAGCAGTACTTC
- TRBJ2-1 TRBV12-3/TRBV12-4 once CASSFSQSHNEQFF TGTGCCAGCAGTTTTAGCCAATCTCACAATGAGCAGTTCTTC